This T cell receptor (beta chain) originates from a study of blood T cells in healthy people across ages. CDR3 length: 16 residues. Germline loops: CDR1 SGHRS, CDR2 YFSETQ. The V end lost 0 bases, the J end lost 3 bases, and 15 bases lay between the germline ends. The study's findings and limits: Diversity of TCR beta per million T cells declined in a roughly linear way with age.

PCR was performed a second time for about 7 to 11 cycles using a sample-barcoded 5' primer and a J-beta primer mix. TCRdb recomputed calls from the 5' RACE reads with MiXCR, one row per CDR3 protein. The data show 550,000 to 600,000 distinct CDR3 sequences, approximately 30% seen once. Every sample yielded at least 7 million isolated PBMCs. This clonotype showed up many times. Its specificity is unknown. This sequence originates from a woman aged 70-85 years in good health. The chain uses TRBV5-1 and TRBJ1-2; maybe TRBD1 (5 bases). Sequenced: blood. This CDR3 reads CASSLVGGPRDYGYTF. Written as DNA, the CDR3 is TGCGCCAGCAGCTTGGTCGGCGGTCCCAGGGACTATGGCTACACCTTC. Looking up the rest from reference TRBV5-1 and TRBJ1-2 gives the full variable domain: KAGVTQTPRYLIKTRGQQVTLSCSPISGHRSVSWYQQTPGQGLQFLFEYFSETQRNKGNFPGRFSGRQFSNSRSEMNVSTLELGDSALYLCASSLVGGPRDYGYTFGSGTRLTVV.